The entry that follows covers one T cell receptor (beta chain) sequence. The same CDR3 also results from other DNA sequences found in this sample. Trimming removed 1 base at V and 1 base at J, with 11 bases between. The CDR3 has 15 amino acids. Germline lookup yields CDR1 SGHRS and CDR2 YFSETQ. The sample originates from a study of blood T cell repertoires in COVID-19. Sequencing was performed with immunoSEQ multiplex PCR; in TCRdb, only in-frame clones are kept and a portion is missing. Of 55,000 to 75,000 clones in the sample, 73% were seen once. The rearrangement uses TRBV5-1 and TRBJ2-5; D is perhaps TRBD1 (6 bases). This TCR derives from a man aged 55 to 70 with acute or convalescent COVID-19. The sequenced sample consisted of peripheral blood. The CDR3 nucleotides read TGCGCCAGCAGCTTGACAGGGACCCTCCAAGAGACCCAGTACTTC. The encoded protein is CASSLTGTLQETQYF.